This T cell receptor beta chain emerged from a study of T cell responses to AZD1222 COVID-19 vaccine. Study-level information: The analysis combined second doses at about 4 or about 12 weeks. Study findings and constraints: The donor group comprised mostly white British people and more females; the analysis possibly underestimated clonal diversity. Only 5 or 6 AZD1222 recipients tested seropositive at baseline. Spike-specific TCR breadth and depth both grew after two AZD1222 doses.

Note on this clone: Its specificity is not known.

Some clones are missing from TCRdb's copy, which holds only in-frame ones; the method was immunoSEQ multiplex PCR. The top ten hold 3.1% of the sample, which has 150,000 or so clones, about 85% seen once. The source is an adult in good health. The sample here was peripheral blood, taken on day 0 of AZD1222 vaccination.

The CDR3 sequence: CATLMRQGTEAFF. The CDR3 DNA reads TGTGCCACCCTCATGAGACAGGGCACTGAAGCTTTCTTT. The V call is TRBV28, the J call TRBJ1-1; 7 positions agree with TRBD1. J lost 4 bases, V lost 10 bases, and 9 bases had no gene match. Germline lookup yields CDR1 MDHEN and CDR2 SYDVKM. The CDR3 totals 13 residues.